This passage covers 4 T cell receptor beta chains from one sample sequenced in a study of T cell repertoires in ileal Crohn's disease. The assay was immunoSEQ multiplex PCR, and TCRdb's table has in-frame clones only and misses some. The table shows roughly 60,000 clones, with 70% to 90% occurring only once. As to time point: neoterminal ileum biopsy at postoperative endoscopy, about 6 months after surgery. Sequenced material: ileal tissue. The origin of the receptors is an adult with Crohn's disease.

The chain's CDR3 is CASSAGGYGYTF. CDR3 DNA: TGTGCCAGTAGTGCCGGGGGCTATGGCTACACCTTC. V is TRBV19 and J is TRBJ1-2; D is possibly TRBD1 (5 bases). The CDR3 extends over 12 amino acids. Trimming shortened V by 5 bases and J by 4 bases, and 8 bases separated the two germline ends. Per the germline V gene, CDR1 is LNHDA and CDR2 is SQIVND (reference sequence).

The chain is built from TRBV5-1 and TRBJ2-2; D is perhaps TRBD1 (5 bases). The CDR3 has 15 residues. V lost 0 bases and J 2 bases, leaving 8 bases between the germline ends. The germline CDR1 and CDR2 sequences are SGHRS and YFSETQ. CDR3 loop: CASSLAGQNTGELFF. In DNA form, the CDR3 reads TGCGCCAGCAGCTTGGCAGGACAAAACACCGGGGAGCTGTTTTTT.

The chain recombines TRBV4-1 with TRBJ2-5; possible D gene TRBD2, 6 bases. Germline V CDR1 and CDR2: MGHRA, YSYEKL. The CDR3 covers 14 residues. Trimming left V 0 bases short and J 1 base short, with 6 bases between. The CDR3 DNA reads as TGCGCCAGCAGCCAAGAGCGGGGCCAAGAGACCCAGTACTTC. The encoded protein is CASSQERGQETQYF.

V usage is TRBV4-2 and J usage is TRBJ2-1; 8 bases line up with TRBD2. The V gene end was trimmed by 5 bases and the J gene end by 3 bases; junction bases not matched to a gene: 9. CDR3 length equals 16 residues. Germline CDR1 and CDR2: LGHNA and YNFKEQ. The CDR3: CASSKRGGTSYNEQFF. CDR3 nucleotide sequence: TGTGCCAGCAGCAAGAGGGGAGGGACTAGCTACAATGAGCAGTTCTTC.